One sample yielded the 5 T cell receptor beta chains listed below, sequenced in a study of metastatic and nonmetastatic thyroid tumors. TCRdb redid the clone calls on the PCR reads using MiXCR. Among about 34,000 clones listed, 35% were seen once. All patients were untreated before thyroid surgery. The sequencing sample was made of tumor tissue. The receptors derive from a female donor with papillary thyroid cancer or a benign thyroid nodule (not recorded which). Some clones in this sample may be carry-over from other donors' samples.

This chain uses TRBV2 with TRBJ2-1; the D gene is possibly TRBD1 (5 bases). The V gene lost 4 bases and the J gene lost 12 bases, with 16 bases spanning the gap. Germline V gives CDR1 SNHLY, CDR2 FYNNEI. The CDR3 has 13 amino acids. CDR3 sequence reads: CASSGVAGKGQFF. The CDR3 coding sequence is TGTGCCAGCAGTGGGGTGGCAGGGAAAGGGCAGTTCTTC.

The chain is built from TRBV28 and TRBJ2-6; D gene uncertain. This CDR3 spans 15 amino acids. In germline, CDR1 is MDHEN, CDR2 SYDVKM. V was trimmed by 8 bases and J by 1 base, leaving 12 bases between them. The DNA for the CDR3 is TGTGCCAGCGGCGATAGGACGTCTGGGGCCAACGTCCTGACTTTC. The encoded protein is CASGDRTSGANVLTF.

This CDR3 reads CASIQRWYNEQFF. The DNA for the CDR3 is TGTGCCAGCATACAGAGATGGTACAATGAGCAGTTCTTC. This chain uses TRBV6-1 with TRBJ2-1, with no clear D. CDR3 length: 13 amino acids. Per germline, CDR1 MNHNS and CDR2 SASEGT. V lost 7 bases and J 4 bases, leaving 11 bases between the germline ends.

Of note for this clone: The CDR3 does not end in the conserved phenylalanine or tryptophan, so this is likely a read error. This chain connects TRBV2 to TRBJ2-7, with 7 bases identical to TRBD1. Germline lookup yields CDR1 SNHLY and CDR2 FYNNEI. The CDR3 extends over 12 amino acids. The trim removed 6 bases at V and 3 bases at J, leaving 2 bases unmatched. CDR3 residues: CASRGDSYEQYL. CDR3 DNA: TGTGCCAGCAGAGGGGACAGCTACGAGCAGTACTTG.

This chain joins TRBV15 and TRBJ2-1; D may match TRBD1 or TRBD2 (5 bases each). The germline V and J ends were trimmed by 2 bases and 6 bases, with 11 bases remaining between them. The CDR3 consists of 14 residues. Germline V gene sequence: CDR1 LNHNV, CDR2 YYDKDF (reference sequence). The CDR3 nucleotides are TGTGCCACCAGCAGACGGGACCCCTTCAATGAGCAGTTCTTC. Amino acids: CATSRRDPFNEQFF.